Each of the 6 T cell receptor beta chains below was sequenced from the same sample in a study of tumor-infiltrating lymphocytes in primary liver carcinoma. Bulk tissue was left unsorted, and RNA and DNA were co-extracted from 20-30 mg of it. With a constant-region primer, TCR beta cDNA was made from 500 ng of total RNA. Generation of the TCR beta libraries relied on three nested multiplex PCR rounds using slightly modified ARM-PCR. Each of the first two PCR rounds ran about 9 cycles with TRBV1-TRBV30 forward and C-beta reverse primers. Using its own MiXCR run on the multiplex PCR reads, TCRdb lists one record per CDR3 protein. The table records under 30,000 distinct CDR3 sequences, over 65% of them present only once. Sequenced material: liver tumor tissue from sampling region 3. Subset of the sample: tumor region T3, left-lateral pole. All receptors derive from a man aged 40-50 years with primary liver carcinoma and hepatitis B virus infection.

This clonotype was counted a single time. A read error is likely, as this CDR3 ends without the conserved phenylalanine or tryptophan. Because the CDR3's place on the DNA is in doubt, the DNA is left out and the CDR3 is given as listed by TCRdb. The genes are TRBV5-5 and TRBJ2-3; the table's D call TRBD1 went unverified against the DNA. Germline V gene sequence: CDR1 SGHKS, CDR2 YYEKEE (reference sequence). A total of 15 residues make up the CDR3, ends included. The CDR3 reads CASSGTGTYSDTQYL.

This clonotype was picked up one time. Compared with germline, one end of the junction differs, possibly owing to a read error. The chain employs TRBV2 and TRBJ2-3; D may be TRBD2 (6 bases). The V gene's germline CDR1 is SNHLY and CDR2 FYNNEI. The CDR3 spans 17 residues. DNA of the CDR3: TGTTCCAGCAGTGAAACCTTAGCTGGAGGGGGCACAGATACGCAGTATTTT. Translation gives CSSSETLAGGGTDTQYF.

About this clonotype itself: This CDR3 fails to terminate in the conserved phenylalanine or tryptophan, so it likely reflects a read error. CDR3 nucleotides: TGTGCCGCCAGTGACCCTACTAGGCCCGAGCAGTTCTTA. It is translated as CAASDPTRPEQFL. The gene calls are TRBV24-1 and TRBJ2-1; maybe TRBD2 (5 bases). The length of the CDR3 is 13 residues. The germline V gene has CDR1 KGHDR and CDR2 SFDVKD.

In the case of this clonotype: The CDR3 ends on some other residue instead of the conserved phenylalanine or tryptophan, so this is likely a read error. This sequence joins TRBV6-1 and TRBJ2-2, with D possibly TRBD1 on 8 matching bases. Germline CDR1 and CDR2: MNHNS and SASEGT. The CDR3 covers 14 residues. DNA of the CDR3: TGTGCTAGCAGTGTACAGGGGGGGACCGGGGAGCTGTTTTTA. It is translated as CASSVQGGTGELFL.

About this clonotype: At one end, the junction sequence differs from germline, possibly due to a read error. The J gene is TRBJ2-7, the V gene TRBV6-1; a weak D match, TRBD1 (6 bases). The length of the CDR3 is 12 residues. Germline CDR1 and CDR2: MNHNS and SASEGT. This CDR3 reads CSSSQQGYEQYF. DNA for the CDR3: TGTTCCAGCAGTCAACAGGGATATGAGCAGTACTTC.

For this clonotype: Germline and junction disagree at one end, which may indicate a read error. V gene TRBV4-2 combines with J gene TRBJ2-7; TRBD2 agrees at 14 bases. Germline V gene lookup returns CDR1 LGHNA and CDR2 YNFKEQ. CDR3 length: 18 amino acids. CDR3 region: CVSSGKPGLAGEPHEKYF. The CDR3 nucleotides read TGTGTCAGCAGTGGAAAACCGGGACTAGCGGGAGAGCCACACGAGAAGTACTTC.